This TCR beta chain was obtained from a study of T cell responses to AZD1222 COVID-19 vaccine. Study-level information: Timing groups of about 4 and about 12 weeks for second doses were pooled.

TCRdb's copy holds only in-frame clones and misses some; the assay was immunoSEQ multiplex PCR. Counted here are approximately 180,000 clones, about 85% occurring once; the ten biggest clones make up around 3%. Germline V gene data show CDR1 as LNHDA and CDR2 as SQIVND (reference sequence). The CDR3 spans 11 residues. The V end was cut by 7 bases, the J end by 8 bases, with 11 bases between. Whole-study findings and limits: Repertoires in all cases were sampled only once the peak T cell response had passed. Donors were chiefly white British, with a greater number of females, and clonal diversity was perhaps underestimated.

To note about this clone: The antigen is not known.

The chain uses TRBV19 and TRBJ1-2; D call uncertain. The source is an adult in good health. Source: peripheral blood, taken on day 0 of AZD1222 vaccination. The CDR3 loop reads CASTRHGGYTF. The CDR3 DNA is TGTGCCAGTACGAGACATGGGGGCTACACCTTC. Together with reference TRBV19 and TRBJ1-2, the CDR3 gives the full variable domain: DGGITQSPKYLFRKEGQNVTLSCEQNLNHDAMYWYRQDPGQGLRLIYYSQIVNDFQKGDIAEGYSVSREKKESFPLTVTSAQKNPTAFYLCASTRHGGYTFGSGTRLTVV.